Listed here are 7 T cell receptor beta chains from one sample, sequenced in a study of early T cells in non-severe SARS-CoV-2 infection (dated by TCRdb to the early 2020s). The method was 5' RACE. Sequencing was carried out with a NextSeq 500. Starting from the raw public reads, TCRdb applied fastp trimming at Q25, assembled clones with MiXCR and retained in-frame beta chains. Every entry covers one CDR3 protein and lists the most common genes and DNA from its rows. The sample table records some 54,000 distinct CDR3 sequences; about 10% of these occur just once. The ten largest make up about 13% of the sample. Specimen: whole blood. Every receptor here comes from an adult who was a healthcare worker with PCR-confirmed SARS-CoV-2 infection or an uninfected control (not recorded which).

This clonotype was found many times. J is TRBJ1-1 and V is TRBV6-6; D not certain. The CDR3 loop spans 14 amino acids. The ends were cut back, 5 bases at V and 5 bases at J, with 15 bases in the middle. Germline V gene lookup returns CDR1 MNHNY and CDR2 SVGAGI (reference sequence). The CDR3 region is CASSRLGVGTEAFF. The CDR3 region has the DNA TGTGCCAGCAGTCGGCTGGGTGTTGGGACTGAAGCTTTCTTT.

In its sample, this clonotype was seen a few times. The genes are TRBV29-1 and TRBJ2-7, with 12 bases aligning to TRBD2. The CDR3 has 14 amino acids. V lost 4 bases and J lost 5; bases outside the gene matches: 6. Per the germline V gene, CDR1 is SQVTM and CDR2 is ANQGSEA. CDR3 protein: CSVGMTSGSHEQYF. The CDR3 DNA reads TGCAGCGTTGGTATGACTAGCGGGAGCCACGAGCAGTACTTC.

Regarding this clonotype: A much larger clone differs by one base, so this may be a read error. This rearrangement joins TRBV6-7 to TRBJ2-3, with 9 bases lining up with TRBD2. Being an ORF, TRBV6-7 has a function that is uncertain. The V and J ends lost 6 bases and 2 bases, in that order; junction bases with no gene match: 9. This CDR3 has 16 residues. The CDR3 nucleotides read TGTGCCAGCAGAAATGGGACTAGCTTATTCACAGATACGCAGTATTTT. Amino acid sequence: CASRNGTSLFTDTQYF.

This clonotype showed up many times. The chain joins TRBV6-5 to TRBJ1-3; D gene ambiguous. V lost 7 bases, J lost 4 bases, and 14 bases lay in between. CDR3 length: 14 amino acids. Germline V gives CDR1 MNHEY, CDR2 SVGAGI. CDR3 sequence (DNA): TGTGCCAGCATCCCCCCCGGCCAGGGAAACACCATATATTTT. It yields the protein CASIPPGQGNTIYF.

This clonotype has only a few counts. The V call is TRBV10-3, the J call TRBJ2-7, with 7 nucleotides matching TRBD2. Germline V CDR1 and CDR2: ENHRY, SYGVKD. This CDR3 has 13 amino acids. Trimming at V came to 1 base and at J to 5 bases, leaving 2 bases not matched to a gene. The CDR3 protein is CAISEFGGDEQYF. DNA for the CDR3: TGTGCCATCAGTGAGTTTGGGGGGGACGAGCAGTACTTC.

The table lists this clonotype with a few counts. The CDR3 sequence: CSVERAEAFF. In DNA form, the CDR3 reads TGCAGCGTTGAAAGGGCGGAAGCTTTCTTT. V is TRBV29-1 and J is TRBJ1-1; D remains unclear. This CDR3 contains 10 residues. Germline V gives CDR1 SQVTM, CDR2 ANQGSEA. Trimming took off 2 bases at V and 8 bases at J, with 6 bases between the two ends.

This chain uses TRBV5-4 with TRBJ2-1, with TRBD2 identical over 10 bases. Germline V gives CDR1 SGHNT, CDR2 YYREEE (reference sequence). With 4 bases clipped from V and 10 bases from J, the junction kept 17 bases outside the gene matches. This CDR3 comprises 17 residues. The DNA of the CDR3 is TGTGCCAGCAGCCCAGTTGGCCAGGGACTAGCGAGAGAAGAGCAGTTCTTC. Translated, it gives CASSPVGQGLAREEQFF.